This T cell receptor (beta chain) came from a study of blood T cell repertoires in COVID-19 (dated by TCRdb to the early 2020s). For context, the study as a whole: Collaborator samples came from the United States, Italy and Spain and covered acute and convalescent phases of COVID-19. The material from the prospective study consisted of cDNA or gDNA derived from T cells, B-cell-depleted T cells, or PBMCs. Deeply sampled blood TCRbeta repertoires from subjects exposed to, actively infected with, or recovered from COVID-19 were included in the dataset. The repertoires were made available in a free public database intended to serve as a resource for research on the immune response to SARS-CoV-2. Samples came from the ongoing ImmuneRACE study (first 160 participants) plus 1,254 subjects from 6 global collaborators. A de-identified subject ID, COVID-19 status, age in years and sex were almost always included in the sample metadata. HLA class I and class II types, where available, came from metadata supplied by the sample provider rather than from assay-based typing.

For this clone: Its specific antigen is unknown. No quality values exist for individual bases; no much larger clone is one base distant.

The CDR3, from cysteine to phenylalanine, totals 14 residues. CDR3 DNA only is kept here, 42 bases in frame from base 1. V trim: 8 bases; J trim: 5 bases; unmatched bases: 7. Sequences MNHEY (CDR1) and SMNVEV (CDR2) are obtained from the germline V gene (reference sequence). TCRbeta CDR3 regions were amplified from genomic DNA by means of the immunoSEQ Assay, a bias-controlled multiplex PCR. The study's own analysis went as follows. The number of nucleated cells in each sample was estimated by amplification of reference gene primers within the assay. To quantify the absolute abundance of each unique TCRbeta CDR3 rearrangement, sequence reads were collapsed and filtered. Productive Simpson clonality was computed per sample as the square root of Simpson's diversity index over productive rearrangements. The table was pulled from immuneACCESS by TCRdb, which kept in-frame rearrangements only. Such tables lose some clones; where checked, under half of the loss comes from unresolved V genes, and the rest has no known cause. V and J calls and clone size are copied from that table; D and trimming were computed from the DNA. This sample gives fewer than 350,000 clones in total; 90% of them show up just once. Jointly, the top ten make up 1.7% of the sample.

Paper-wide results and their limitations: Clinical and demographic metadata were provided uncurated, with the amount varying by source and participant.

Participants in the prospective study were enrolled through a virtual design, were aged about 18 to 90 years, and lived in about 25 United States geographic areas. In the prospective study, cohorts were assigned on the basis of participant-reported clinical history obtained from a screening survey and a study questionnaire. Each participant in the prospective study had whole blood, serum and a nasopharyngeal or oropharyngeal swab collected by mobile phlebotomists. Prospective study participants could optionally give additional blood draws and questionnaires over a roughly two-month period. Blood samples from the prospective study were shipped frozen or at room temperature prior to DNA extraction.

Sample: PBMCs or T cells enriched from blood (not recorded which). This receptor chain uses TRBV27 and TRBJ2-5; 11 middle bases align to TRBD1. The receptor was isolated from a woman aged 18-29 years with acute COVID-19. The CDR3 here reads CASWTGGRGETQYF. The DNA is TGTGCCAGCTGGACAGGGGGCCGTGGGGAGACCCAGTACTTC.